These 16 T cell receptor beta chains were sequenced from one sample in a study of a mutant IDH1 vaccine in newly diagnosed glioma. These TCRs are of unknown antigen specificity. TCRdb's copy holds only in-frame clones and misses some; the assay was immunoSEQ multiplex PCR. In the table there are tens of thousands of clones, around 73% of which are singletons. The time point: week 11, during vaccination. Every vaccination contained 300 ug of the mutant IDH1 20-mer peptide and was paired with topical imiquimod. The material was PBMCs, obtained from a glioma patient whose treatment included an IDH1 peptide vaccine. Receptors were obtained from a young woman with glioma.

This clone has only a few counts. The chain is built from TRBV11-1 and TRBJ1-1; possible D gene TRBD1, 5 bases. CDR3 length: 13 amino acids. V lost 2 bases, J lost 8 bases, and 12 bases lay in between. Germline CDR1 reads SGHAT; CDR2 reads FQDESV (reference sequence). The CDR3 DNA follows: TGTGCCAGCAGCTTAAGAAGGGACGGGGAAGCTTTCTTT. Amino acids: CASSLRRDGEAFF.

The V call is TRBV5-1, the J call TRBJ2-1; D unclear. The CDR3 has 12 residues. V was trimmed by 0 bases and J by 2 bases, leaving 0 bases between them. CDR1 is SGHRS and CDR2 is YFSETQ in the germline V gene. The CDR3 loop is CASSLAYNEQFF. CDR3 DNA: TGCGCCAGCAGCTTGGCCTACAATGAGCAGTTCTTC. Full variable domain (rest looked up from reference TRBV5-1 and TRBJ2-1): KAGVTQTPRYLIKTRGQQVTLSCSPISGHRSVSWYQQTPGQGLQFLFEYFSETQRNKGNFPGRFSGRQFSNSRSEMNVSTLELGDSALYLCASSLAYNEQFFGPGTRLTVL.

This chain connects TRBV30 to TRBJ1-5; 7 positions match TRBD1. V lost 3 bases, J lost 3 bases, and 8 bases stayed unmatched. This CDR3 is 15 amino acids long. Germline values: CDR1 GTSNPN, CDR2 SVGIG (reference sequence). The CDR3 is CAWRDPGQFNQPQHF. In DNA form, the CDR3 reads TGTGCCTGGAGAGACCCGGGACAGTTCAATCAGCCCCAGCATTTT. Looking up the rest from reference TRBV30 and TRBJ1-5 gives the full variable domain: SQTIHQWPATLVQPVGSPLSLECTVEGTSNPNLYWYRQAAGRGLQLLFYSVGIGQISSEVPQNLSASRPQDRQFILSSKKLLLSDSGFYLCAWRDPGQFNQPQHFGDGTRLSIL.

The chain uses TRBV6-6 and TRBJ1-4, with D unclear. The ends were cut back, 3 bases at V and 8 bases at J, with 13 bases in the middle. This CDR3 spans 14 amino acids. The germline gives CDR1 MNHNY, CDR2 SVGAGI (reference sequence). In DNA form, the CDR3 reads TGTGCCAGCAGTTATTCTTTAGGGTGGGAAAAACTGTTTTTT. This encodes CASSYSLGWEKLFF.

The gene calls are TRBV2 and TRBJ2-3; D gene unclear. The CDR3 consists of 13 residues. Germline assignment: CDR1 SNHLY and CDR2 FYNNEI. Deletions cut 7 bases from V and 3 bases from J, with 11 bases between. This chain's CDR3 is CASILLTTDTQYF. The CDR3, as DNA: TGTGCCAGCATTCTTCTAACAACAGATACGCAGTATTTT.

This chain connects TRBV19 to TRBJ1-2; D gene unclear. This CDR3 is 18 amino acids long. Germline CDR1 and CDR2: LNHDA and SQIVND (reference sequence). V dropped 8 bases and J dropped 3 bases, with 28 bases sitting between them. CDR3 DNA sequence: TGTGCCAGTCTCCCCAAAGCGACCTCGGACTTGCCCCACTATGGCTACACCTTC. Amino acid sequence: CASLPKATSDLPHYGYTF.

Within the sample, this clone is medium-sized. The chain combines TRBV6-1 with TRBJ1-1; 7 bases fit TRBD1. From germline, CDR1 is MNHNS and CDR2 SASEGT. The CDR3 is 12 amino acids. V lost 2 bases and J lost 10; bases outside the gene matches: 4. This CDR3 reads CASSERQGRAFF. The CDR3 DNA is TGTGCCAGCAGTGAAAGACAGGGCAGAGCTTTCTTT.

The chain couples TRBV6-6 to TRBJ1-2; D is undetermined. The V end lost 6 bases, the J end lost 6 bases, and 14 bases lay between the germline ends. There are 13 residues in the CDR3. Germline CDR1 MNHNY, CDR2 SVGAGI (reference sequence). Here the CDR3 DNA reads TGTGCCAGCAGCCCCGGTAACAGCCATGGCTACACCTTC. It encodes CASSPGNSHGYTF.

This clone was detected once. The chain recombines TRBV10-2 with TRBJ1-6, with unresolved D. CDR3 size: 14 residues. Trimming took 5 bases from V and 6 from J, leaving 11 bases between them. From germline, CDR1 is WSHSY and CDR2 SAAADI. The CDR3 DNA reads TGCGCCAGCAGTTACCAGAGAGGTAATTCACCCCTCCACTTT. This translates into CASSYQRGNSPLHF.

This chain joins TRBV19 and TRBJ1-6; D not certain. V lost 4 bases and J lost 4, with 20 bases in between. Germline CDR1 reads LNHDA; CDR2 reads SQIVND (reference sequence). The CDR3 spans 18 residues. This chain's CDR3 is CASSTTSIHGGYNSPLHF. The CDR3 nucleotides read TGTGCCAGTAGTACGACTTCAATACACGGTGGATATAATTCACCCCTCCACTTT.

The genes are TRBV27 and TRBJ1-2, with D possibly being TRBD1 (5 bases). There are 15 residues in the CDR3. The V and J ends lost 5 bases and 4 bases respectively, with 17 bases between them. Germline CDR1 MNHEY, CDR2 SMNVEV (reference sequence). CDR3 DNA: TGTGCCAGCAGTCAAGGGGCAAGAGTGGGCTATGGCTACACCTTC. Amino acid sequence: CASSQGARVGYGYTF.

The CDR3 region is CASSLGGSRSLASGNTIYF. The CDR3 region has the DNA TGCGCCAGCAGCTTGGGGGGGTCAAGATCTCTAGCTTCTGGAAACACCATATATTTT. The rearrangement uses TRBV5-1 and TRBJ1-3; D is perhaps TRBD1 (5 bases). Germline CDR1 and CDR2: SGHRS and YFSETQ. This CDR3 has 19 residues. V was clipped by 0 bases and J by 1 base, with 20 bases between them.

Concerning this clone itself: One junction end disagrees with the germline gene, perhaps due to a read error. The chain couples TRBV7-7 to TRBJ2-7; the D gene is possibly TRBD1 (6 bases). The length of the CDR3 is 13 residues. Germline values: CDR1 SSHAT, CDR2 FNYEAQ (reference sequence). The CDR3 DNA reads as TGTGCTAGCAGCATAAACCAGGGGAACGAGCAGTACTTC. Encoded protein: CASSINQGNEQYF.

CDR3 coding DNA: TGTGCCAGCAGTGACGGGCCCAACACTGAAGCTTTCTTT. This gives the protein CASSDGPNTEAFF. The V call is TRBV6-4, the J call TRBJ1-1; D unclear. The ends were cut back, 2 bases at V and 2 bases at J, with 6 bases in the middle. The germline CDR1 and CDR2 sequences are MRHNA and SNTAGT. The CDR3 is made up of 13 amino acids.

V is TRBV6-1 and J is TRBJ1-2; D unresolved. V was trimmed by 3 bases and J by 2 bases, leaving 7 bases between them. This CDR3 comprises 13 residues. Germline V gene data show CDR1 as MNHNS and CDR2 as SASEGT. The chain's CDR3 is CASSELRNYGYTF. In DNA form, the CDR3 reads TGTGCCAGCAGTGAGTTACGGAACTATGGCTACACCTTC.

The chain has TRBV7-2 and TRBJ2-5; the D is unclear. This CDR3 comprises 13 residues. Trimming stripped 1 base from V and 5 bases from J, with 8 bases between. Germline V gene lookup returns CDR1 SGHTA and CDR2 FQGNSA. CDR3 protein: CASSLGSIETQYF. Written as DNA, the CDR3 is TGTGCCAGCAGCTTAGGATCAATTGAGACCCAGTACTTC.